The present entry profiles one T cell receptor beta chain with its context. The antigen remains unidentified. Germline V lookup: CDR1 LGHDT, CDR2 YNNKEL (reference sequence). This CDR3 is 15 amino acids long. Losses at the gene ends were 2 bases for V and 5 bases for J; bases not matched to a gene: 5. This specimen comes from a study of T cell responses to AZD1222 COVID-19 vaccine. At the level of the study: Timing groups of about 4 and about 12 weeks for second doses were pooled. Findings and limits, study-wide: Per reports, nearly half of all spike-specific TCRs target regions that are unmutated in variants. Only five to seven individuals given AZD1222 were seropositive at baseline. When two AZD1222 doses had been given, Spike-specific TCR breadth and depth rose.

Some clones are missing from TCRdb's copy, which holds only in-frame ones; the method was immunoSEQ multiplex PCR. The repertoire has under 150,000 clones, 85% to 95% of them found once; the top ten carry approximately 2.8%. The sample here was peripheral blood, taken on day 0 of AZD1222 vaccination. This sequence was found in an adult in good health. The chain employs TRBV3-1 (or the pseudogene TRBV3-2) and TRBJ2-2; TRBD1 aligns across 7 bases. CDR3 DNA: TGTGCCAGCAGCCAAAGAGGGGGCGCTACCGGGGAGCTGTTTTTT. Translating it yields CASSQRGGATGELFF.